This T cell receptor beta chain was captured by sequencing in a study of blood T cell repertoires in COVID-19. As originally analysed: From reference gene primer amplification, estimates of nucleated cell counts were derived. Assay used: immunoSEQ multiplex PCR; TCRdb lists only in-frame clones, some missing. V, J and clone size are taken as reported in that table, and D and trimming were inferred from the DNA itself. This sample has tens of thousands of clones, with 86% found just once. V lost 5 bases, J lost 5 bases, and 7 bases stayed unmatched. CDR3 length: 14 residues. CDR1 and CDR2 (germline): SGHRS, YFSETQ.

The rearrangement joins TRBV5-1 to TRBJ2-7; TRBD1 agrees at 10 bases. What was sequenced was peripheral blood. This clonotype was sampled from a middle-aged man with active or convalescent COVID-19. CDR3 nucleotides: TGCGCCAGCAGTGAGGGACAGGGGTTCCACGAGCAGTACTTC. Encoded protein: CASSEGQGFHEQYF.